Shown below are 11 T cell receptor beta chains from a single sample sequenced in a study of blood T cells in healthy people across ages. Sample-barcoded 5' priming and a J-beta primer mix drove a second PCR of roughly 7 to 11 cycles. MiXCR, applied by TCRdb to the 5' RACE reads, yields one record per CDR3 protein. The table lists 1.5 million to 2 million distinct CDR3 sequences, 28% of them singletons, with roughly 8% in the top ten. Material: blood. Every receptor here comes from a woman younger than 45 in good health.

This clonotype was counted at least ten times. CDR3 loop: CASSSQRSSYNEQFF. The CDR3 nucleotides are TGTGCCAGCAGTTCGCAGAGGAGCTCCTACAATGAGCAGTTCTTC. The chain joins TRBV7-3 to TRBJ2-1; no clear D gene. CDR1 is SGHTA and CDR2 is FQGTGA in the germline V gene. The CDR3 is made up of 15 amino acids. V was cut by 6 bases and J by 0 bases, with 12 bases left in between.

With respect to this clonotype: Germline and junction disagree at one end, which may indicate a read error. This chain joins TRBV11-2 and TRBJ1-6, with a weak D call TRBD1 (5 bases). This CDR3 is built from 15 residues. Germline CDR1 SGHAT, CDR2 FQNNGV. The DNA of the CDR3 is TGTGCCAGCAGCACCGGTCGGGACCTCAATTCACCCCCCCACTTT. This encodes CASSTGRDLNSPPHF.

In regard to this clonotype: An end of the junction differs from the germline gene, which may be a read error. CDR3 region: CASSPPQGSGKGSYEQYF. CDR3 in DNA: TGCGCCAGCAGCCCCCCTCAGGGTTCGGGGAAAGGCTCCTACGAGCAGTACTTC. The chain uses TRBV3-1 and TRBJ2-7; either TRBD1 or TRBD2 may supply D (5 bases each). Germline V gene data show CDR1 as LGHDT and CDR2 as YNNKEL (reference sequence). The CDR3 has 18 amino acids.

This clonotype came up a few times. This chain uses TRBV24-1 with TRBJ1-4; D perhaps matches TRBD1 (6 bases). The ends were cut back, 4 bases at V and 8 bases at J, with 19 bases in the middle. Germline V gene sequence: CDR1 KGHDR, CDR2 SFDVKD. The CDR3 extends over 16 amino acids. CDR3: CATSDELPGHTEKLFF. CDR3 in DNA: TGTGCCACCAGTGACGAACTACCGGGACACACGGAAAAACTGTTTTTT.

Concerning this clonotype itself: One end of the junction is discordant with germline, which a read error may explain. V and J are TRBV7-2 and TRBJ1-3; perhaps TRBD1 as D (6 bases). CDR3 size: 16 residues. Germline assignment: CDR1 SGHTA and CDR2 FQGNSA. The CDR3 region has the DNA TGTGCCAGCAGCTTGCAGGGGTCGAGCTCTGGATACACCATATATTTT. Translated: CASSLQGSSSGYTIYF. The variable domain in full, with the rest retrieved from reference TRBV7-2 and TRBJ1-3, is GAGVSQSPSNKVTEKGKDVELRCDPISGHTALYWYRQSLGQGLEFLIYFQGNSAPDKSGLPSDRFSAERTGGSVSTLTIQRTQQEDSAVYLCASSLQGSSSGYTIYFGEGSWLTVV.

This clonotype was picked up a small number of times. This rearrangement joins TRBV6-6 to TRBJ2-3, with a possible D match to TRBD2 (5 bases). V lost 3 bases and J 2 bases, leaving 9 bases between the germline ends. This CDR3 is built from 14 residues. Germline CDR1 is MNHNY and CDR2 is SVGAGI (reference sequence). In nucleotides, the CDR3 is TGTGCCAGCAGTTATGCGGGCTCCACAGATACGCAGTATTTT. Translated: CASSYAGSTDTQYF.

Only a few counts were recorded for this clonotype. V gene TRBV5-5 combines with J gene TRBJ2-1, with D possibly matching TRBD1 (6 bases). CDR1 is SGHKS and CDR2 is YYEKEE in the germline V gene (reference sequence). V lost 4 bases to trimming and J lost 7 bases, with 15 bases between them. This CDR3 region has 14 residues. CDR3 DNA: TGTGCCAGCAGCAAAGGGGGTAGGGGAAATGAGCAGTTCTTC. This encodes CASSKGGRGNEQFF.

The table lists this clonotype with a few counts. The chain joins TRBV5-1 to TRBJ2-7; 9 bases are a match to TRBD2. Germline V gene lookup returns CDR1 SGHRS and CDR2 YFSETQ. The CDR3 is 15 amino acids. Trimming took 1 base from V and 5 from J; bases not matched to a gene: 7. The CDR3 sequence: CASSLNPSGVDEQYF. The DNA for the CDR3 is TGCGCCAGCAGCTTGAACCCTAGCGGGGTCGACGAGCAGTACTTC.

This clonotype was detected a few times. V and J are TRBV7-9 and TRBJ2-7; D is unclear. CDR3 length equals 14 residues. CDR1 is SEHNR and CDR2 is FQNEAQ in the germline V gene (reference sequence). The V and J ends lost 2 bases and 2 bases respectively, with 10 bases between them. CDR3 loop: CASSLNIPPYEQYF. CDR3 bases: TGTGCCAGCAGCTTAAATATCCCCCCCTACGAGCAGTACTTC.

The J gene is TRBJ1-4, the V gene TRBV2, with D hard to call. V lost 6 bases to trimming and J lost 0 bases, with 5 bases between them. Germline assignment: CDR1 SNHLY and CDR2 FYNNEI. CDR3 length: 13 amino acids. Here the CDR3 reads CASRQSTNEKLFF. The CDR3, as DNA: TGTGCCAGCAGACAGTCAACTAATGAAAAACTGTTTTTT.

The genes are TRBV20-1 and TRBJ2-1; TRBD2 aligns across 15 bases. Per germline, CDR1 DFQATT and CDR2 SNEGSKA (reference sequence). This CDR3 spans 17 amino acids. Germline trimming cut 1 base from V and 8 bases from J; bases unmatched to any gene: 9. The DNA for the CDR3 is TGCAGTGCTAGAGCTTCCCGGACTAGCGGGAGGGCGTATGAGCAGTTCTTC. This translates into CSARASRTSGRAYEQFF.